What follows is one TCR beta chain and its context. Its antigen remains unidentified. Approximately 210 ng DNA, 30,000 or so T cell genomes, went into each sorted-subset replicate PCR. Method: immunoSEQ multiplex PCR; TCRdb's copy keeps in-frame clones and lacks some. The sample yields 2 million to 2.5 million clones, more than 90% seen once. The data were taken from a study of shared clonotypes between healthy human individuals. The study, taken as a whole, reports: An expected dependence of interdonor clonotype sharing on sequencing depth was noted. Clonotypes that were shared across a few donors made up around 5% of naive CD4 clonotypes. Clonotypes shared by all four sorted-subset donors had higher generation probabilities than non-shared clonotypes.

The sequence was collected from a man aged 18 to 29 in good health. Sequences were obtained from naive CD4+ T cells sorted from blood. Described subset: CD45RA+ positively selected.

CDR3 region: CASSLTGLVNNEQFF. Here the CDR3 DNA reads TGCGCCAGCAGCTTGACAGGACTAGTTAACAATGAGCAGTTCTTC. The V and J genes are TRBV5-1 and TRBJ2-1; 7 bases map to TRBD2. Germline V gene lookup returns CDR1 SGHRS and CDR2 YFSETQ. V gave up 1 base and J gave up 5 bases; unmatched junction bases: 6. This CDR3 spans 15 amino acids.